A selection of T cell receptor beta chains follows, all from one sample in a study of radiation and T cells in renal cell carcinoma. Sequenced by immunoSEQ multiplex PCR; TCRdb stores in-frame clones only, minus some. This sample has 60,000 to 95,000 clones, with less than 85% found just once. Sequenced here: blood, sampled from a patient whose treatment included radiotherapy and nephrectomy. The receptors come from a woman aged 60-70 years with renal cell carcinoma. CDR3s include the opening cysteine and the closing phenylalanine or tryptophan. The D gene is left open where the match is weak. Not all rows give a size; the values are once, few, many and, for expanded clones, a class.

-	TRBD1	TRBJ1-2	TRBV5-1	CASSLTGTGNYGYTF	TGCGCCAGCAGCTTGACCGGGACAGGGAACTATGGCTACACCTTC
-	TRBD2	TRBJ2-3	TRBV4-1	CASSQGGLAGVSDTQYF	TGCGCCAGCAGCCAGGGGGGACTAGCGGGAGTTTCGGATACGCAGTATTTT
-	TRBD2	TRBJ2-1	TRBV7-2	CASSLATSGRGSYNEQFF	TGTGCCAGCAGCTTAGCGACTAGCGGGAGAGGATCCTACAATGAGCAGTTCTTC
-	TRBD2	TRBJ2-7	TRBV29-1	CSVEVAGSYEQYF	TGCAGCGTTGAGGTAGCGGGGTCCTACGAGCAGTACTTC
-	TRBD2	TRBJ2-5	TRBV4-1	CASSRWGLAGKETQYF	TGCGCCAGCAGCCGTTGGGGACTAGCGGGAAAAGAGACCCAGTACTTC
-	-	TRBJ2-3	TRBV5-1	CASSLAAGGDTQYF	TGCGCCAGCAGCTTGGCGGCCGGAGGAGATACGCAGTATTTT
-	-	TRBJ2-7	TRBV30	CAWRRGRGSSYEQYF	TGTGCCTGGAGGCGGGGGCGGGGGAGCTCCTACGAGCAGTACTTC
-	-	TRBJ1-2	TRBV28	CASNGIDSSNYGYTF	TGTGCCAGCAACGGGATAGACAGCTCTAACTATGGCTACACCTTC
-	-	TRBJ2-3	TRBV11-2	CASSFSTRPDTQYF	TGTGCCAGCAGCTTTTCTACCCGGCCAGATACGCAGTATTTT
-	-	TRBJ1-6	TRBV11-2	CASSLGGADNSPLHF	TGTGCCAGCAGCTTAGGGGGGGCTGATAATTCACCCCTCCACTTT
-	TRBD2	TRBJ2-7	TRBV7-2	CASSFVTSGFYEQYF	TGTGCCAGCAGCTTCGTGACTAGCGGGTTCTACGAGCAGTACTTC
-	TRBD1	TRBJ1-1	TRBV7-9	CASSSEQGTANTEAFF	TGTGCCAGCAGCTCAGAGCAAGGGACAGCGAACACTGAAGCTTTCTTT
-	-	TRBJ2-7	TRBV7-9	CASSAAGQYEQYF	TGTGCCAGCAGCGCTGCGGGCCAGTACGAGCAGTACTTC
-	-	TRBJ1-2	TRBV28	CASSRQEGSLLNGYTF	TGTGCCAGCAGCCGACAGGAGGGGTCTCTTTTGAATGGCTACACCTTC
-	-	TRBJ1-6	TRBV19	CASSIVVRESPLHF	TGTGCCAGTAGTATAGTCGTCCGGGAGTCACCCCTCCACTTT
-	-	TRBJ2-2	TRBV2	CASSEEGVNTGELFF	TGTGCCAGCAGTGAAGAGGGAGTCAACACCGGGGAGCTGTTTTTT
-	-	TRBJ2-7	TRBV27	CASSLSGSYEQYF	TGTGCCAGCAGTTTATCTGGATCCTACGAGCAGTACTTC
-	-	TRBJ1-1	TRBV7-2	CASSSSPETEAFF	TGTGCCAGCAGCTCATCACCCGAGACAGAAGCTTTCTTT
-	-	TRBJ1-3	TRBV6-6	CAAGFPSGNTIYF	TGTGCCGCGGGGTTTCCCTCTGGAAACACCATATATTTT
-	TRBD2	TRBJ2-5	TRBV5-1	CASSQNGGGRETQYF	TGCGCCAGCAGTCAAAATGGCGGGGGGCGGGAGACCCAGTACTTC
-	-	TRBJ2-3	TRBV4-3	CASSQDTGLARTDTQYF	TGCGCCAGCAGCCAAGACACGGGGCTAGCCCGGACAGATACGCAGTATTTT
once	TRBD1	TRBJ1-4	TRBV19	CASSPRTGGPTEKLFF	TGTGCCAGTAGCCCCAGGACAGGGGGCCCTACTGAAAAACTGTTTTTT
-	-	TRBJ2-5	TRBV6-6	CASSYSGASQETQYF	TGTGCCAGCAGTTACTCGGGAGCTAGCCAAGAGACCCAGTACTTC
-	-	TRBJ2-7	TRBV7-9	CASSFEARWTEQYF	TGTGCCAGCAGCTTCGAGGCGCGGTGGACCGAGCAGTACTTC
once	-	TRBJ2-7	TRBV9	CASSSSSVEQYF	TGTGCCAGCAGCTCTAGTAGCGTCGAGCAGTACTTC
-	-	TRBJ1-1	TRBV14	CASSQVQDGEAFF	TGTGCCAGCAGCCAAGTGCAGGACGGTGAAGCTTTCTTT
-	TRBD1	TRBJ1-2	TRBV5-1	CASSFTGEANYGYTF	TGCGCCAGCAGCTTCACAGGGGAGGCTAACTATGGCTACACCTTC
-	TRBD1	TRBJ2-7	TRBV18	CASSLRDRRGLPTYEQYF	TGTGCCAGCTCACTCCGGGACAGGAGGGGTCTACCTACCTACGAGCAGTACTTC
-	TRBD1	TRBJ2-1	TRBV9	CASSFGQVGNEQFF	TGTGCCAGCAGCTTCGGACAGGTCGGCAATGAGCAGTTCTTC
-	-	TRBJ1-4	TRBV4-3	CASSSEPSMNEKLFF	TGCGCCAGCAGCTCGGAGCCGAGTATGAATGAAAAACTGTTTTTT
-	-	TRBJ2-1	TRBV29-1	CSAPEGWDNEQFF	TGCAGCGCCCCGGAGGGGTGGGACAATGAGCAGTTCTTC
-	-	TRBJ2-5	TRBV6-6	CASNRRTGGTQYF	TGTGCCAGCAATCGCCGGACCGGCGGGACCCAGTACTTC
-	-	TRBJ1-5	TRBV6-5	CASSSAGNQPQHF	TGTGCCAGCAGTTCGGCAGGGAATCAGCCCCAGCATTTT
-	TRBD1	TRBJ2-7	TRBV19	CASTSLGAGGEQYF	TGTGCCAGTACCAGCCTGGGGGCAGGGGGAGAGCAGTACTTC
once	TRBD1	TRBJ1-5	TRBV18	CASSRQGFDNQPQHF	TGTGCCAGCTCACGACAGGGTTTCGACAATCAGCCCCAGCATTTT
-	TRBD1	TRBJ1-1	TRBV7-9	CASSFQGVRTEAFF	TGTGCCAGCAGCTTTCAGGGGGTAAGAACTGAAGCTTTCTTT
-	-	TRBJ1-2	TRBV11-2	CASSLEAGPYGYTF	TGTGCCAGCAGCTTAGAGGCAGGGCCCTATGGCTACACCTTC
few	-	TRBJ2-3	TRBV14	CASSRGGEDTQYF	TGTGCCAGCAGCCGCGGGGGCGAAGATACGCAGTATTTT
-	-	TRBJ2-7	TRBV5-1	CASSLDLVYEQYF	TGCGCCAGCAGCTTGGACCTTGTTTACGAGCAGTACTTC
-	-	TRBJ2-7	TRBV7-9	CASSLAIRGVDEQYF	TGTGCCAGCAGCTTAGCCATCAGGGGAGTGGACGAGCAGTACTTC